The sample holds many counts of the clone carrying this T cell receptor (beta chain). Its antigen remains unknown. The data were obtained in a study of T cell repertoires in cytomegalovirus infection. Study-wide results and caveats: The ex vivo response was dominated by HLA-C-restricted CMV-specific TCR beta clonotypes.

TCRdb reanalysed the reads using MiXCR and keeps one entry per CDR3 protein. The profile covers about 360,000 distinct CDR3 sequences, with over 15% appearing a single time and 7.5% to 9% taken by the ten largest. Per the germline V gene, CDR1 is SGHTA and CDR2 is FQGNSA. The CDR3 contains 13 residues. The ends were cut back, 4 bases at V and 4 bases at J, with 9 bases in the middle. Specimen: PBMCs. This rearrangement joins TRBV7-2 to TRBJ2-3, with D perhaps matching TRBD1 or TRBD2 (6 bases each). The receptor's source is a human donor in good health (CMV status not recorded). Some clones in this sample may be carry-over from other donors' samples. Written as DNA, the CDR3 is TGTGCCAGCAGCTCGGGGGCTGCAGATACGCAGTATTTT. Translating it yields CASSSGAADTQYF.